The next 11 T cell receptor beta chains were all read from a single sample in a study of T cells after posttransplantation cyclophosphamide. Libraries were prepared by immunoSEQ multiplex PCR; TCRdb keeps only in-frame clonotypes and omits some of them. The table shows 15,000 to 20,000 clones, with roughly 80% occurring only once. Sampled 1 year posttransplant, controls received myeloablative marrow transplants, methotrexate and a calcineurin inhibitor. Specimen: PBMCs, collected roughly 460 days after allogeneic stem cell transplant with calcineurin inhibitor and methotrexate. The receptors here all came from a male patient younger than 45 who received an allogeneic stem cell transplant from an unrelated donor, was CMV-positive, and had acute and chronic GVHD. Some T cells may be graft donor cells.

V and J are TRBV7-2 and TRBJ2-2; TRBD2 matches 10 bases. Germline CDR1 SGHTA, CDR2 FQGNSA. V lost 0 bases and J lost 8; bases outside the gene matches: 9. CDR3 length equals 17 residues. CDR3 residues: CASSLAVALAGDGELFF. CDR3 nucleotides: TGTGCCAGCAGCTTAGCGGTCGCCCTAGCGGGAGATGGGGAGCTGTTTTTT.

The V gene is TRBV27, the J gene TRBJ1-5; 7 positions agree with TRBD1. V was clipped by 6 bases and J by 4 bases; unmatched bases: 6. CDR1 is MNHEY and CDR2 is SMNVEV in the germline V gene (reference sequence). This CDR3 comprises 14 residues. The CDR3 bases are TGTGCCAGCAGCCTGACAGGGAAGAATCAGCCCCAGCATTTT. This translates into CASSLTGKNQPQHF.

The genes are TRBV27 and TRBJ2-1, with 11 nucleotides matching TRBD2. The CDR3 consists of 19 residues. Germline V gene lookup returns CDR1 MNHEY and CDR2 SMNVEV (reference sequence). Trimming took 5 bases from V and 4 from J; bases not matched to a gene: 16. The CDR3 reads CASSPPGLYGTSGYNEQFF. As DNA, the CDR3 is TGTGCCAGCAGTCCCCCGGGCTTATACGGGACTAGCGGTTACAATGAGCAGTTCTTC.

The chain has TRBV7-7 and TRBJ2-3; no clear D gene. CDR3 length equals 13 residues. Germline V lookup: CDR1 SSHAT, CDR2 FNYEAQ (reference sequence). Trimming removed 1 base from V and 4 bases from J, with 6 bases in between. The CDR3 is CASSLDPADTQYF. Here the CDR3 DNA reads TGTGCCAGCAGCTTAGATCCCGCAGATACGCAGTATTTT.

The genes are TRBV9 and TRBJ2-7; 10 nucleotides align to TRBD2. The germline V gene encodes CDR1 SGDLS and CDR2 YYNGEE. The CDR3 is 14 residues long. J gave up 5 bases and V 5 bases, and 7 bases lay outside the gene matches. In DNA, the CDR3 is TGTGCCAGCAGTTCAAGCGGGGGGGTCAACGAGCAGTACTTC. Translating it yields CASSSSGGVNEQYF.

The genes are TRBV29-1 and TRBJ2-5; D is possibly TRBD1 (5 bases). Germline V gene sequence: CDR1 SQVTM, CDR2 ANQGSEA. The CDR3 extends over 14 amino acids. Trimming stripped 5 bases from V and 2 bases from J, with 15 bases between. The DNA for the CDR3 is TGCAGCGTTCAGGGTGTGGCAGGACAAGAGACCCAGTACTTC. It encodes CSVQGVAGQETQYF.

The chain couples TRBV7-9 to TRBJ2-7; 7 bases agree with TRBD1. Germline V gene data show CDR1 as SEHNR and CDR2 as FQNEAQ (reference sequence). V lost 1 base, J lost 0 bases, and 12 bases stayed unmatched. The CDR3 extends over 18 amino acids. The CDR3 spells CASSLEVTGNKNSYEQYF. DNA for the CDR3: TGTGCCAGCAGCTTAGAGGTGACAGGGAACAAGAACTCCTACGAGCAGTACTTC. The full variable domain, in which reference TRBV7-9 and TRBJ2-7 provide the parts outside the CDR3, is DTGVSQNPRHKITKRGQNVTFRCDPISEHNRLYWYRQTLGQGPEFLTYFQNEAQLEKSRLLSDRFSAERPKGSFSTLEIQRTEQGDSAMYLCASSLEVTGNKNSYEQYFGPGTRLTVT.

The chain links TRBV5-1 to TRBJ2-1, with a weak D call TRBD1 (6 bases). In germline, CDR1 is SGHRS, CDR2 YFSETQ. The CDR3 length is 13 residues. Trimming cost V 1 base and J 7 bases, with 9 bases left between them. The CDR3 DNA reads TGCGCCAGCAGCTTGATCACAGGGAATGAGCAGTTCTTC. Amino acids: CASSLITGNEQFF.

This chain joins TRBV7-2 and TRBJ2-5; the match to TRBD2 covers 9 bases. This CDR3 is 16 amino acids long. Germline V gene lookup returns CDR1 SGHTA and CDR2 FQGNSA. V dropped 1 base and J dropped 5; count of bases not matched to a gene: 8. CDR3 residues: CASSLDGAGGLETQYF. CDR3 DNA sequence: TGTGCCAGCAGCTTAGATGGGGCGGGGGGGCTGGAGACCCAGTACTTC.

This clone was seen only once. This chain links TRBV5-1 with TRBJ2-2, with a tentative D call TRBD1 (5 bases). The germline V gene has CDR1 SGHRS and CDR2 YFSETQ. The V end lost 0 bases, the J end lost 7 bases, and 13 bases lay between the germline ends. This CDR3 has 15 residues. The CDR3 DNA reads TGCGCCAGCAGCTTGGTAGGGGCGGAGAACGGGGAGCTGTTTTTT. Translated, it gives CASSLVGAENGELFF.

V and J are TRBV10-3 and TRBJ1-1, with 8 bases that match TRBD1. The germline V gene encodes CDR1 ENHRY and CDR2 SYGVKD. V shed 2 bases, J shed 4 bases, and the junction held 6 bases outside the gene matches. CDR3 size: 15 residues. CDR3: CAISEPDRGGTEAFF. In DNA, the CDR3 is TGTGCCATCAGTGAGCCAGACAGGGGTGGCACTGAAGCTTTCTTT.